This is a list of T cell receptor beta chains from one sample in a study of T cells after yellow fever vaccination. Each CDR3 protein gets one entry after TCRdb re-called the 5' RACE reads with MiXCR. The repertoire consists of some 220,000 distinct CDR3 sequences, with 3% to 3.5% occurring once and the leading ten covering roughly 3%. Here the sequenced sample was CD4+ T cells sorted from PBMCs, taken 10 days after the yellow fever booster vaccination. The source of these receptors is a man between 18 and 29 years old who received the YFV17D yellow fever vaccine. Each CDR3 is given with its conserved first and last residue. Each record gives: J gene, clone size, D gene, V gene, CDR3 protein, CDR3 DNA. D genes are given only for firm matches. Clone size is shown for a subset of rows, as once, few, many or a class of expanded clone.

J gene: TRBJ1-2
clone size: many
D gene: NA
V gene: TRBV10-3
CDR3 protein: CAISDSGDDIRGYTF
CDR3 DNA: TGTGCCATCAGTGACTCAGGGGACGACATTCGGGGCTACACCTTC

J gene: TRBJ1-6
clone size: few
D gene: NA
V gene: TRBV6-5
CDR3 protein: CASSYSARGAYNSPLHF
CDR3 DNA: TGTGCCAGCAGTTACTCGGCCAGGGGCGCCTATAATTCACCCCTCCACTTT

J gene: TRBJ2-2
clone size: many
D gene: NA
V gene: TRBV6-1
CDR3 protein: CASLKSGGGTGELFF
CDR3 DNA: TGTGCCAGCTTAAAGAGCGGAGGGGGCACCGGGGAGCTGTTTTTT

J gene: TRBJ2-1
clone size: many
D gene: TRBD2
V gene: TRBV11-2
CDR3 protein: CASRSLAGVRNEQFF
CDR3 DNA: TGTGCCAGCAGATCACTAGCGGGGGTTCGCAATGAGCAGTTCTTC

J gene: TRBJ1-2
clone size: NA
D gene: NA
V gene: TRBV5-1
CDR3 protein: CASSLVQPNYGYTF
CDR3 DNA: TGCGCCAGCAGCTTGGTACAGCCTAACTATGGCTACACCTTC

J gene: TRBJ1-3
clone size: few
D gene: NA
V gene: TRBV4-3
CDR3 protein: CASSFSANSGNTIYF
CDR3 DNA: TGCGCCAGCAGCTTTTCAGCGAACTCTGGAAACACCATATATTTT

J gene: TRBJ2-1
clone size: many
D gene: TRBD1
V gene: TRBV27
CDR3 protein: CASRLPGQGNNEQFF
CDR3 DNA: TGTGCCAGCAGGCTACCGGGACAGGGGAATAATGAGCAGTTCTTC

J gene: TRBJ2-4
clone size: many
D gene: NA
V gene: TRBV20-1
CDR3 protein: CSAMTGLAKNIQYF
CDR3 DNA: TGCAGTGCGATGACTGGTCTAGCCAAAAACATTCAGTACTTC

J gene: TRBJ1-4
clone size: many
D gene: NA
V gene: TRBV11-2
CDR3 protein: CASSLGGWREKLFF
CDR3 DNA: TGTGCCAGCAGCTTAGGTGGCTGGCGCGAAAAACTGTTTTTT

J gene: TRBJ1-1
clone size: NA
D gene: NA
V gene: TRBV12-3/TRBV12-4
CDR3 protein: CASSSEGSNTEAFF
CDR3 DNA: TGTGCCAGCAGTTCGGAGGGGTCGAACACTGAAGCTTTCTTT

J gene: TRBJ1-5
clone size: few
D gene: NA
V gene: TRBV18
CDR3 protein: CASSPLSGPNQPQHF
CDR3 DNA: TGTGCCAGCTCACCACTGTCGGGGCCGAATCAGCCCCAGCATTTT

J gene: TRBJ2-1
clone size: many
D gene: NA
V gene: TRBV5-8
CDR3 protein: CASSFRGISYNEQFF
CDR3 DNA: TGTGCCAGCAGCTTTCGAGGCATCTCCTACAATGAGCAGTTCTTC

J gene: TRBJ1-2
clone size: NA
D gene: TRBD1
V gene: TRBV18
CDR3 protein: CASSGDSSNYGYTF
CDR3 DNA: TGTGCCAGCTCAGGGGACAGCTCTAACTATGGCTACACCTTC

J gene: TRBJ2-3
clone size: few
D gene: NA
V gene: TRBV20-1
CDR3 protein: CSRRRFPDTQYF
CDR3 DNA: TGCAGTCGCCGCCGTTTTCCGGATACGCAGTATTTT

J gene: TRBJ2-5
clone size: many
D gene: NA
V gene: TRBV3-1
CDR3 protein: CASSQAGAETQYF
CDR3 DNA: TGTGCCAGCAGCCAAGCGGGGGCAGAGACCCAGTACTTC

J gene: TRBJ2-1
clone size: NA
D gene: TRBD2
V gene: TRBV30
CDR3 protein: CAWTDPKTSGEQFF
CDR3 DNA: TGTGCCTGGACGGATCCCAAAACTAGCGGTGAGCAGTTCTTC

J gene: TRBJ1-1
clone size: many
D gene: NA
V gene: TRBV7-9
CDR3 protein: CASSLAPSSANTEAFF
CDR3 DNA: TGTGCCAGCAGCTTAGCCCCGTCGAGCGCGAACACTGAAGCTTTCTTT

J gene: TRBJ2-3
clone size: few
D gene: NA
V gene: TRBV6-5
CDR3 protein: CASMQTDTQYF
CDR3 DNA: TGTGCCAGCATGCAGACAGATACGCAGTATTTT

J gene: TRBJ1-5
clone size: many
D gene: NA
V gene: TRBV12-3/TRBV12-4
CDR3 protein: CASSLGHTAQPQHF
CDR3 DNA: TGTGCCAGCAGTTTGGGCCACACGGCGCAGCCCCAGCATTTT